The subject of this entry is one T cell receptor (beta chain). Its antigen has not been determined. The record has no base qualities; no much larger clone is one base away. Genomic DNA was isolated from the sorted cells so that the TCRbeta CDR3 region could be sequenced. TCRbeta CDR3 regions were sequenced using the immunoSEQ Assay. This is the immuneACCESS table as TCRdb keeps it, with only in-frame sequences that have V and J called. A part of the clones is gone; compared with another copy, unresolved V genes explain less than half, and the rest is unexplained. In this sample the table shows under 100,000 clones, under 90% of which occur a single time. Approximately 5.5% of the sample is taken by the ten largest. The CDR3 holds 15 amino acids from the cysteine to the phenylalanine. Only the CDR3 part of the read is kept: 45 bases, read in frame from the first base. V gives up 7 bases and J gives up 6 bases, and the segment between their germline ends measures 18 bases. The germline V gene (reference sequence) provides CDR1 SEHNR and CDR2 FQNEAQ.

Patients with autoimmune disease history or receiving systemic immunosuppression were excluded from the trial. In every dose cohort, peripheral blood was drawn for TCR sequencing at baseline, cycle 4 day 1, and cycle 7 day 1. The samples were taken from a phase I, first-in-human, multicenter, open-label dose-escalation trial of ivuxolimab. Adults with locally advanced or metastatic melanoma, renal cell, hepatocellular, or head and neck squamous cell carcinoma were enrolled in the trial. CD4+ and CD8+ T cells were sorted separately from peripheral blood before TCR sequencing. This sample was included in a study of OX40 agonist ivuxolimab in advanced cancers. The study in broad terms: Ivuxolimab was an agonistic, fully human IgG2 monoclonal antibody directed against OX40 (CD134), a costimulatory receptor. Three dose-escalation patients achieved partial responses, one with hepatocellular carcinoma and two with cutaneous melanoma. Prior anti-PD-1, anti-PD-L1 or anti-CTLA-4 therapy was permitted, and about 40% of dose-escalation patients had received checkpoint inhibitors. In the dose-escalation cohort, 82.7% of patients were male, and the mean age was about 55 years, with a range of about 20 to 79. Peripheral TCRbeta sequencing aimed to test whether ivuxolimab altered TCR sequence diversity and caused clonal T-cell expansion. The monotherapy dose-escalation portion (N = 52 patients) of the phase I ivuxolimab trial is reported in the paper. Intravenous ivuxolimab was administered to patients every 2 weeks at six dose levels: 0.01, 0.1, 0.3, 1.5, 3 and 10 mg/kg. Of the approximately 50 dose-escalation patients, hepatocellular carcinoma was present in 19, melanoma in roughly 15, renal cell carcinoma in 9 and head and neck cancer in 9. The full study reports these points: At doses of 0.1 to 3.0 mg/kg, clonal expansion of both CD4+ and CD8+ T cells in blood was seen between baseline and week 6. Antigen specificity was not determined for the clonally expanded peripheral T cells. On average, CD8+ T cells showed more expanded clones than CD4+ T cells after ivuxolimab. Low levels of normalized T-cell clonal expansion were also shown by some nonresponding patients. Partial responders in the 0.1-3.0 mg/kg groups had among the lowest normalized peripheral clonal expansion, especially among CD8+ T cells.

This specimen was CD4+ or CD8+ T cells sorted from blood, taken in a trial of the OX40 agonist ivuxolimab. The chain is encoded by TRBV7-9 joined to TRBJ2-2; no confident D gene assignment can be made. This clonotype was sampled from an adult with an advanced solid tumor such as melanoma, head and neck, liver or kidney cancer. The DNA sequence reads TGTGCCAGCAACGTGATCGGGCCTGGCCCCGGGGAGCTGTTTTTT. It is translated as CASNVIGPGPGELFF.